These 14 T cell receptor beta chains were sequenced from one sample in a study of T cell responses to AZD1222 COVID-19 vaccine. Profiling relied on immunoSEQ multiplex PCR, and the TCRdb table lists in-frame clones only, not all of them. The table shows about 140,000 clones, with just over 90% occurring only once. Here the sequenced sample was peripheral blood, taken on day 0 of MenACWY control vaccination. These receptors were collected from an adult in good health.

V is TRBV9 and J is TRBJ2-7; 8 positions agree with TRBD2. The trim removed 3 bases at V and 0 bases at J, leaving 2 bases unmatched. There are 14 residues in the CDR3. Germline V gene lookup returns CDR1 SGDLS and CDR2 YYNGEE. CDR3 in DNA: TGTGCCAGCAGCGCCGGGACTAGCTCCTACGAGCAGTACTTC. Translating gives CASSAGTSSYEQYF.

This chain links TRBV6-5 with TRBJ2-3, with TRBD1 identical over 8 bases. This CDR3 is built from 15 residues. CDR1 MNHEY and CDR2 SVGAGI come from the germline V gene. Germline trimming cut 4 bases from V and 1 base from J; bases unmatched to any gene: 4. The CDR3 is CASSFGQGGTDTQYF. The CDR3 DNA reads TGTGCCAGCAGTTTCGGACAGGGCGGCACAGATACGCAGTATTTT.

This chain uses TRBV15 with TRBJ2-4; a possible D gene is TRBD1 (5 bases). The CDR3 is 14 amino acids. The germline V gene encodes CDR1 LNHNV and CDR2 YYDKDF (reference sequence). The V end lost 0 bases, the J end lost 12 bases, and 15 bases lay between the germline ends. The CDR3 loop is CATSRDLSQGDQYF. CDR3 in DNA: TGTGCCACCAGCAGAGATCTCTCGCAAGGGGATCAGTACTTC.

This clone has only one observation. The rearrangement joins TRBV25-1 to TRBJ2-7; 10 nucleotides align to TRBD1. Germline values: CDR1 MGHDK, CDR2 SYGVNS. V shed 4 bases and J 1 base; nucleotides not matched to a gene: 7. This CDR3 region has 16 residues. CDR3 in amino acids: CASSGPWTGGSYEQYF. Here the CDR3 DNA reads TGTGCCAGCAGTGGTCCATGGACAGGGGGATCCTACGAGCAGTACTTC.

This chain connects TRBV24-1 to TRBJ2-1, with 11 bases that match TRBD2. V dropped 4 bases and J dropped 7; count of bases not matched to a gene: 5. The CDR3 covers 15 residues. Looked up from germline, CDR1 is KGHDR and CDR2 is SFDVKD. CDR3 coding DNA: TGTGCCACCAGTGACCTGACTAGCGGGGTTAATGAGCAGTTCTTC. Protein product: CATSDLTSGVNEQFF.

V and J are TRBV19 and TRBJ2-2; a weak D match, TRBD1 (6 bases). This CDR3 spans 15 amino acids. Trimming removed 4 bases at V and 0 bases at J, with 9 bases between. CDR1 is LNHDA and CDR2 is SQIVND in the germline V gene (reference sequence). This CDR3 reads CASSRDRTNTGELFF. The CDR3, as DNA: TGTGCCAGTAGTAGAGACAGGACGAACACCGGGGAGCTGTTTTTT. Filled out from reference TRBV19 and TRBJ2-2, the complete variable domain reads DGGITQSPKYLFRKEGQNVTLSCEQNLNHDAMYWYRQDPGQGLRLIYYSQIVNDFQKGDIAEGYSVSREKKESFPLTVTSAQKNPTAFYLCASSRDRTNTGELFFGEGSRLTVL.

V gene TRBV7-2 combines with J gene TRBJ2-1; 7 bases are a match to TRBD2. The germline V gene has CDR1 SGHTA and CDR2 FQGNSA. This CDR3 is 13 amino acids long. With 4 bases clipped from V and 9 bases from J, the junction kept 6 bases outside the gene matches. CDR3 DNA: TGTGCCAGCAGCTCCCGAGCGGGGCCTGAGCAGTTCTTC. Amino acids: CASSSRAGPEQFF.

Only one count was recorded for this clone. DNA for the CDR3: TGTGCCAGCAGCTTAGTACGGCGGGAGAATGAGCAGTTCTTC. Amino acids: CASSLVRRENEQFF. The chain uses TRBV7-8 and TRBJ2-1, with 7 nucleotides matching TRBD2. This CDR3 contains 14 residues. Germline CDR1 is SGHVS and CDR2 is FQNEAQ. Losses at the gene ends were 1 base for V and 7 bases for J; bases not matched to a gene: 4.

This clone was detected only a few times. The V call is TRBV7-8, the J call TRBJ2-1, with unresolved D. CDR1 is SGHVS and CDR2 is FQNEAQ in the germline V gene. The V end lost 0 bases, the J end lost 6 bases, and 15 bases lay between the germline ends. This CDR3 has 16 residues. The CDR3 loop is CASSLAHRVYGNEQFF. DNA of the CDR3: TGTGCCAGCAGCTTAGCGCACCGGGTTTATGGCAATGAGCAGTTCTTC.

A single count supports this clone. The chain employs TRBV5-6 and TRBJ1-3, with 7 bases lining up with TRBD1. The CDR3 covers 15 residues. CDR1 and CDR2 from the germline V gene are SGHDT and YYEEEE. The V segment lost 3 bases and the J segment 1 base; nucleotides outside the gene matches: 4. The CDR3 DNA sequence: TGTGCCAGCAGCTCCTTACAGGGGTCTGGAAACACCATATATTTT. Translating gives CASSSLQGSGNTIYF.

V usage is TRBV6-1 and J usage is TRBJ1-1; D possibly corresponds to TRBD1 (5 bases). This CDR3 is built from 14 residues. Deletions cut 1 base from V and 6 bases from J, with 12 bases between. CDR1 MNHNS and CDR2 SASEGT come from the germline V gene. DNA of the CDR3: TGTGCCAGCAGTGAAGGGGACCAGGGTTCTGAAGCTTTCTTT. This translates into CASSEGDQGSEAFF.

The CDR3 sequence is CASSLVGGISGNTIYF. The CDR3 bases are TGTGCCAGCAGCTTAGTGGGGGGCATATCTGGAAACACCATATATTTT. The V call is TRBV13, the J call TRBJ1-3; the D gene is possibly TRBD1 (6 bases). Trimming pared 1 base from V and 1 base from J, leaving 11 bases between. CDR1 PRHDT and CDR2 FYEKMQ come from the germline V gene (reference sequence). The CDR3 has 16 amino acids.

The chain uses TRBV25-1 and TRBJ2-7, with 9 bases matching TRBD1. Looked up from germline, CDR1 is MGHDK and CDR2 is SYGVNS. The CDR3 is 13 residues long. The ends lost 8 bases at V and 3 bases at J; junction bases unmatched: 5. The CDR3 is CASGPGQGYEQYF. CDR3 bases: TGTGCCAGCGGTCCGGGACAGGGCTACGAGCAGTACTTC.

The chain links TRBV7-9 to TRBJ2-7; no reliable D call. This CDR3 has 11 amino acids. V gave up 5 bases and J gave up 7 bases, with 9 bases separating them. The V gene's germline CDR1 is SEHNR and CDR2 FQNEAQ (reference sequence). In nucleotides, the CDR3 is TGTGCCAGCAGCATCGCGAGGGAGCAGTACTTC. Translation: CASSIAREQYF.